These 32 T cell receptor beta chains came from one sample sequenced in a study of T cells in Graves' hyperthyroidism and ophthalmopathy. RNA transcripts gave rise to amplified TCR beta CDR3 regions. Carried out on the TCR CDR3, a first-round RT-PCR used the HTBI primer set. TCRdb redid the calling of the multiplex PCR reads with MiXCR, one entry per CDR3 protein. Seen here are 300,000 to 450,000 distinct CDR3 sequences, approximately 18% observed once, and the top ten hold roughly a sixth. The material sequenced was blood. All receptors derive from a woman aged 40 to 50 with Graves' ophthalmopathy.

The gene calls are TRBV12-3 or TRBV12-4 and TRBJ1-6; TRBD1 is a possible D gene (5 bases). The CDR3 has 13 residues. V dropped 7 bases and J dropped 8 bases, with 12 bases sitting between them. CDR3 DNA sequence: TGTGCCAGCAAAGGGGTTGGGGATTCACCCCTCCACTTT. This encodes CASKGVGDSPLHF.

This clonotype was seen many times. V and J are TRBV20-1 and TRBJ2-2, with D perhaps TRBD2 (6 bases). The germline V gene has CDR1 DFQATT and CDR2 SNEGSKA (reference sequence). Deletions cut 0 bases from V and 8 bases from J, with 19 bases between. The CDR3 is 16 residues long. The CDR3 loop reads CSAREVGTPRGGELFF. The DNA of the CDR3 is TGCAGTGCTAGAGAAGTAGGGACTCCCCGGGGTGGGGAGCTGTTTTTT.

This clonotype was observed at least ten times. This chain links TRBV10-1 with TRBJ1-3; tentative D call: TRBD1 (5 bases). The V gene lost 4 bases and the J gene lost 2 bases, with 9 bases spanning the gap. This CDR3 has 14 residues. CDR1 is WNHNN and CDR2 is SYGVQD in the germline V gene (reference sequence). CDR3 bases: TGCGCCAGCAGTGCACAGGCTACTGGAAACACCATATATTTT. This codes for CASSAQATGNTIYF.

This clonotype was seen many times. J is TRBJ1-1 and V is TRBV6-2 or TRBV6-3; D might be TRBD1 (5 bases). The CDR3 loop spans 13 amino acids. Germline V gene lookup returns CDR1 MNHEY and CDR2 SVGEGT. Between the trimmed V and J ends, which lost 6 bases and 4 bases, there was a span of 12 bases. Here the CDR3 DNA reads TGTGCCAGCAGATCCAGCGGGGGCACTGAAGCTTTCTTT. The encoded protein is CASRSSGGTEAFF.

This clonotype was seen at least ten times. The chain is built from TRBV15 and TRBJ1-1; possible D gene TRBD1, 5 bases. The ends were cut back, 0 bases at V and 1 base at J, with 15 bases in the middle. The CDR3 loop spans 17 amino acids. Germline CDR1 reads LNHNV; CDR2 reads YYDKDF (reference sequence). This chain's CDR3 is CATSRDNPGRGNTEAFF. CDR3 coding DNA: TGTGCCACCAGCAGAGACAACCCGGGACGGGGGAACACTGAAGCTTTCTTT. The entire variable domain, with the rest obtained from reference TRBV15 and TRBJ1-1, is as follows: DAMVIQNPRYQVTQFGKPVTLSCSQTLNHNVMYWYQQKSSQAPKLLFHYYDKDFNNEADTPDNFQSRRPNTSFCFLDIRSPGLGDTAMYLCATSRDNPGRGNTEAFFGQGTRLTVV.

In this sample, this clonotype turned up many times. V is TRBV2 and J is TRBJ1-5; unclear D gene. Trimming took off 1 base at V and 0 bases at J, with 4 bases between the two ends. Germline loops: CDR1 SNHLY, CDR2 FYNNEI. CDR3 length: 14 amino acids. The CDR3 region has the DNA TGTGCCAGCAGTGAAGGTCCTAGCAATCAGCCCCAGCATTTT. Encoded protein: CASSEGPSNQPQHF.

The chain uses TRBV28 and TRBJ2-7; no definite D call. V gave up 5 bases and J gave up 2 bases, with 13 bases separating them. The germline gives CDR1 MDHEN, CDR2 SYDVKM. The CDR3 is made up of 14 amino acids. The CDR3 DNA sequence: TGTGCCAGCAGTCCCCCCAGTCCTCCCTACGAGCAGTACTTC. Translated: CASSPPSPPYEQYF. Full variable domain (outside the CDR3, taken from reference TRBV28 and TRBJ2-7): DVKVTQSSRYLVKRTGEKVFLECVQDMDHENMFWYRQDPGLGLRLIYFSYDVKMKEKGDIPEGYSVSREKKERFSLILESASTNQTSMYLCASSPPSPPYEQYFGPGTRLTVT.

About this clonotype itself: This may stem from a read error, because a much larger clone lies one nucleotide away. The chain employs TRBV11-1 and TRBJ2-7; D is unresolved. The CDR3 spans 15 residues. The germline gives CDR1 SGHAT, CDR2 FQDESV (reference sequence). The CDR3 region is CVSSFSSVGSYEQYF. CDR3 nucleotides: TGTGTCAGCAGCTTCTCGTCGGTTGGATCCTACGAGCAGTACTTC.

At least ten counts were recorded for this clonotype. The genes are TRBV10-3 and TRBJ1-1; perhaps TRBD1 as D (5 bases). Trimming cost V 0 bases and J 0 bases, with 11 bases left between them. The germline V gene encodes CDR1 ENHRY and CDR2 SYGVKD. This CDR3 region has 16 residues. The CDR3 coding sequence is TGTGCCATCAGTGAGTCGACGGGACCCTTGAACACTGAAGCTTTCTTT. It translates to CAISESTGPLNTEAFF.

This clonotype showed up many times. The rearrangement links TRBV25-1 to TRBJ1-2; D not resolved. V lost 10 bases and J 8 bases, leaving 14 bases between the germline ends. This CDR3 is 11 amino acids long. The V gene's germline CDR1 is MGHDK and CDR2 SYGVNS. The CDR3 reads CATSPGSGYTF. The CDR3 DNA is TGTGCCACCTCCCCGGGGAGCGGCTACACCTTC.

The gene calls are TRBV12-3 or TRBV12-4 and TRBJ2-7; TRBD2 matches at 13 bases. V was pared by 5 bases and J by 0 bases, with 10 bases of the junction left unmatched. The CDR3 length is 18 residues. The CDR3 DNA is TGTGCCAGCAGTCCGCACCGGAGGACTAGCGGGAGCTCCTACGAGCAGTACTTC. Translating gives CASSPHRRTSGSSYEQYF.

This clonotype was detected a few times. The chain joins TRBV29-1 to TRBJ2-2; the match to TRBD1 covers 7 bases. Germline V lookup: CDR1 SQVTM, CDR2 ANQGSEA. This CDR3 is built from 14 residues. J gave up 2 bases and V 7 bases, and 7 bases lay outside the gene matches. The CDR3 sequence is CSALDRQNTGELFF. The CDR3 bases are TGCAGCGCCTTGGACAGGCAAAACACCGGGGAGCTGTTTTTT.

There are many counts of this clonotype. V is TRBV12-3 or TRBV12-4 and J is TRBJ2-7, with 10 bases matching TRBD2. The V and J ends lost 6 bases and 4 bases, in that order; junction bases with no gene match: 6. The CDR3 is made up of 14 amino acids. CDR3 sequence (DNA): TGTGCCAGCAGGCAAGCGGGAGGGCGATACGAGCAGTACTTC. This gives the protein CASRQAGGRYEQYF.

This clonotype was observed many times. The chain has TRBV6-2 or TRBV6-3 and TRBJ2-7; 7 bases line up with TRBD1. The CDR3 has 14 amino acids. The germline V gene encodes CDR1 MNHEY and CDR2 SVGEGT. Trimming removed 2 bases from V and 5 bases from J; junction bases left unmatched: 6. The DNA of the CDR3 is TGTGCCAGCAGTTACAGTGACAGGGACCACGAGCAGTACTTC. Its protein product is CASSYSDRDHEQYF.

This clonotype occurred many times. In nucleotides, the CDR3 is TGTGCCACCAGTGATGCGGCCGGGACGGTGGAGACCCAGTACTTC. Translating it yields CATSDAAGTVETQYF. The chain combines TRBV24-1 with TRBJ2-5; perhaps D is TRBD1 or TRBD2 (5 bases each). V lost 3 bases and J lost 5, with 15 bases in between. This CDR3 is 15 amino acids long. Germline CDR1 and CDR2: KGHDR and SFDVKD.

This clonotype appeared many times. The CDR3 protein is CASSRRREGVFAEAFF. CDR3 bases: TGTGCCAGCAGCCGTCGACGCGAAGGCGTCTTTGCTGAAGCTTTCTTT. The chain is built from TRBV14 and TRBJ1-1; D gene uncertain. Trimming stripped 4 bases from V and 6 bases from J, with 21 bases between. CDR1 and CDR2 from the germline V gene are SGHDN and FVKESK. The CDR3 consists of 16 residues.

In this sample, this clonotype turned up a few times. The V call is TRBV12-3 or TRBV12-4, the J call TRBJ1-2, with TRBD1 as a possible D gene (5 bases). The CDR3 is 13 residues long. V was clipped by 2 bases and J by 11 bases, with 15 bases between them. Written as DNA, the CDR3 is TGTGCCAGCAGTTTACAGGGTCAGCACTATTACACCTTC. Protein sequence: CASSLQGQHYYTF.

This clonotype was seen many times. CDR3 sequence (DNA): TGTGCCAGCAGTCGGACAGGGGGTACTTCACCCCTCCACTTT. Translated: CASSRTGGTSPLHF. The J gene is TRBJ1-6, the V gene TRBV12-3 or TRBV12-4, with TRBD1 matching over 10 bases. The CDR3 has 14 amino acids. V shed 5 bases and J 9 bases; nucleotides not matched to a gene: 4.

This rearrangement joins TRBV5-1 to TRBJ2-2; 10 bases fit TRBD2. The V segment lost 1 base and the J segment 0 bases; nucleotides outside the gene matches: 6. In germline, CDR1 is SGHRS, CDR2 YFSETQ. This CDR3 spans 18 amino acids. CDR3 loop: CASSLRLAGETNTGELFF. The CDR3 DNA reads as TGCGCCAGCAGCTTGCGTCTAGCGGGAGAAACGAACACCGGGGAGCTGTTTTTT.

The rearrangement joins TRBV6-2 or TRBV6-3 to TRBJ2-7; D possibly corresponds to TRBD2 (6 bases). Germline CDR1 MNHEY, CDR2 SVGEGT. This CDR3 region has 13 residues. V lost 8 bases and J lost 3, with 14 bases in between. The CDR3 spells CASGLREVYEQYF. CDR3 nucleotides: TGTGCCAGCGGCCTAAGGGAGGTCTACGAGCAGTACTTC.

The rearrangement uses TRBV25-1 and TRBJ2-7, with D maybe TRBD2 (5 bases). Trimming shortened V by 3 bases and J by 0 bases, and 9 bases separated the two germline ends. The germline V gene encodes CDR1 MGHDK and CDR2 SYGVNS. The CDR3 length is 14 residues. The CDR3, as DNA: TGTGCCAGCAGTGAGCCAGACTACTCCTACGAGCAGTACTTC. Protein sequence: CASSEPDYSYEQYF.

This clonotype showed up many times. The chain combines TRBV2 with TRBJ1-1; possible D gene TRBD1, 5 bases. Trimming shortened V by 4 bases and J by 7 bases, and 19 bases separated the two germline ends. The CDR3 spans 15 residues. The germline V gene has CDR1 SNHLY and CDR2 FYNNEI. The CDR3 DNA follows: TGTGCCAGCAGTGGGGGCACGGGTTTAGGTGGTGAAGCTTTCTTT. Its protein is CASSGGTGLGGEAFF.

This clonotype was recorded at least ten times. The genes are TRBV30 and TRBJ1-6; 10 positions agree with TRBD1. Germline V lookup: CDR1 GTSNPN, CDR2 SVGIG (reference sequence). V lost 4 bases to trimming and J lost 11 bases; unmatched junction nucleotides: 8. The length of the CDR3 is 14 residues. The CDR3 loop is CAWKRQGATAPLHF. CDR3 in DNA: TGTGCCTGGAAAAGACAGGGGGCAACGGCACCCCTCCACTTT.

The rearrangement uses TRBV6-1 and TRBJ2-2; 8 nucleotides align to TRBD1. The ends lost 4 bases at V and 5 bases at J; junction bases unmatched: 12. Per the germline V gene, CDR1 is MNHNS and CDR2 is SASEGT. This CDR3 is 17 amino acids long. The CDR3 nucleotides are TGTGCCAGCAGTGTGAGGGCAGGGGGCGTAGGTACCGGGGAGCTGTTTTTT. Residues: CASSVRAGGVGTGELFF.

This clonotype appeared many times. The chain has TRBV7-2 and TRBJ1-5, with D possibly TRBD1 on 6 matching bases. Germline CDR1 reads SGHTA; CDR2 reads FQGNSA. V was pared by 1 base and J by 4 bases, with 11 bases between. This CDR3 region has 15 residues. The CDR3 sequence: CASSLGGLRNQPQHF. The CDR3 region has the DNA TGTGCCAGCAGCTTAGGGGGGCTCAGAAATCAGCCCCAGCATTTT. The full variable domain, its missing parts supplied by reference TRBV7-2 and TRBJ1-5, is GAGVSQSPSNKVTEKGKDVELRCDPISGHTALYWYRQSLGQGLEFLIYFQGNSAPDKSGLPSDRFSAERTGGSVSTLTIQRTQQEDSAVYLCASSLGGLRNQPQHFGDGTRLSIL.

The sample holds many counts of this clonotype. The chain couples TRBV28 to TRBJ2-5; D possibly corresponds to TRBD2 (5 bases). This CDR3 contains 14 residues. Germline assignment: CDR1 MDHEN and CDR2 SYDVKM. The V gene lost 3 bases and the J gene lost 5 bases, with 13 bases spanning the gap. The CDR3, as DNA: TGTGCCAGCAGTTTTCGGGGTACTCAGGAGACCCAGTACTTC. Translation: CASSFRGTQETQYF. Based on the CDR3 plus reference TRBV28 and TRBJ2-5, the full variable domain is DVKVTQSSRYLVKRTGEKVFLECVQDMDHENMFWYRQDPGLGLRLIYFSYDVKMKEKGDIPEGYSVSREKKERFSLILESASTNQTSMYLCASSFRGTQETQYFGPGTRLLVL.

This clonotype was observed at least ten times. The V and J genes are TRBV20-1 and TRBJ2-5, with TRBD2 identical over 9 bases. Per the germline V gene, CDR1 is DFQATT and CDR2 is SNEGSKA (reference sequence). The CDR3 totals 16 residues. V was clipped by 4 bases and J by 5 bases; unmatched bases: 14. The CDR3 sequence is CSAKGSGAGGRETQYF. In nucleotides, the CDR3 is TGCAGTGCTAAGGGGTCCGGAGCGGGAGGTCGGGAGACCCAGTACTTC.

The sample holds a few counts of this clonotype. The chain couples TRBV19 to TRBJ1-2; TRBD1 might be the D (5 bases). This CDR3 comprises 14 residues. V was cut by 1 base and J by 8 bases, with 14 bases left in between. The germline gives CDR1 LNHDA, CDR2 SQIVND (reference sequence). The chain's CDR3 is CASSIARQGYGYTF. CDR3 DNA: TGTGCCAGTAGTATAGCTAGGCAGGGTTACGGCTACACCTTC.

This clonotype was found many times. The chain is built from TRBV12-3 or TRBV12-4 and TRBJ1-1; D is ambiguous. CDR3 length: 11 residues. V was pared by 10 bases and J by 2 bases, with 8 bases between. In nucleotides, the CDR3 is TGTGCCACCAAAATAAACACTGAAGCTTTCTTT. It is translated as CATKINTEAFF.

There are many counts of this clonotype. The chain carries TRBV20-1 and TRBJ2-5; D may be TRBD2 (6 bases). The CDR3 sequence is 18 residues long. Trimming took 0 bases from V and 4 from J, leaving 24 bases between them. Germline V gene lookup returns CDR1 DFQATT and CDR2 SNEGSKA (reference sequence). The chain's CDR3 is CSARDTGEEGNMRETQYF. CDR3 nucleotide sequence: TGCAGTGCTAGAGATACGGGGGAGGAGGGGAATATGAGAGAGACCCAGTACTTC.

In this sample, this clonotype turned up many times. The V and J genes are TRBV2 and TRBJ2-7, with D possibly matching TRBD1 (6 bases). Germline V CDR1 and CDR2: SNHLY, FYNNEI. V lost 2 bases and J lost 2, with 13 bases in between. This CDR3 is 15 amino acids long. CDR3 DNA: TGTGCCAGCAGTGAAATAGGGGGAGCTGCCTACGAGCAGTACTTC. Its protein is CASSEIGGAAYEQYF.

The sample holds many counts of this clonotype. The rearrangement joins TRBV5-6 to TRBJ1-5; weak D call: TRBD1 (5 bases). The CDR3 extends over 16 amino acids. Germline V gene sequence: CDR1 SGHDT, CDR2 YYEEEE. The V end was cut by 0 bases, the J end by 4 bases, with 14 bases between. CDR3 loop: CASSLEAGTMNQPQHF. The CDR3, as DNA: TGTGCCAGCAGCTTGGAGGCGGGGACGATGAATCAGCCCCAGCATTTT.